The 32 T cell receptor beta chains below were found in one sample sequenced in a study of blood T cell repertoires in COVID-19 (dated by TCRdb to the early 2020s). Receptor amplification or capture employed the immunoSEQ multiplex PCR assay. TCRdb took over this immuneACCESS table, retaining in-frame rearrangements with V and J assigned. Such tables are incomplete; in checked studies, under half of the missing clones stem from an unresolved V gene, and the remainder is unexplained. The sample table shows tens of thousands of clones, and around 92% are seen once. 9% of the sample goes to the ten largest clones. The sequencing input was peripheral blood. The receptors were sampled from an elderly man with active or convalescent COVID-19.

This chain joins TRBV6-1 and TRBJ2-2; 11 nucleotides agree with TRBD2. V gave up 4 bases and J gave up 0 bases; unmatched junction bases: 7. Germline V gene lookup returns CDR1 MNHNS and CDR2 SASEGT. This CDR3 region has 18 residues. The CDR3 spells CASSVVAGGPANTGELFF. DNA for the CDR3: TGTGCCAGCAGTGTAGTAGCGGGGGGGCCCGCGAACACCGGGGAGCTGTTTTTT.

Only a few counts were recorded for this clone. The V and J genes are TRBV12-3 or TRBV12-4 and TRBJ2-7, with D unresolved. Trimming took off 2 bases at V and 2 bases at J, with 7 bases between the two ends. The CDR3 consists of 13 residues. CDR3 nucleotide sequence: TGTGCCAGCAGTTTACAGATCACCTACGAGCAGTACTTC. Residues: CASSLQITYEQYF.

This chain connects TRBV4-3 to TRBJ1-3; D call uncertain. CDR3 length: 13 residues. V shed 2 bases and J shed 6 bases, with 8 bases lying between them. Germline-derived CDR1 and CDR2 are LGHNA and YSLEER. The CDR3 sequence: CASSQSRANTIYF. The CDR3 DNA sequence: TGCGCCAGCAGCCAATCTCGAGCAAACACCATATATTTT.

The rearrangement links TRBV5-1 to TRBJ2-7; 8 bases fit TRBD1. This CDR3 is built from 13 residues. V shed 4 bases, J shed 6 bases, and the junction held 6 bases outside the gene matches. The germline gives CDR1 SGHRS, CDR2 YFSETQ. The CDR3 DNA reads TGCGCCAGCAGCCCCAGACAGGGGAGCGAGCAGTACTTC. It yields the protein CASSPRQGSEQYF. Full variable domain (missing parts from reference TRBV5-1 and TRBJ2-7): KAGVTQTPRYLIKTRGQQVTLSCSPISGHRSVSWYQQTPGQGLQFLFEYFSETQRNKGNFPGRFSGRQFSNSRSEMNVSTLELGDSALYLCASSPRQGSEQYFGPGTRLTVT.

For the CDR3, the DNA is TGCGCCAGCAGCCTTCCATTACGGGGCTCTGGAAACACCATATATTTT. It codes for CASSLPLRGSGNTIYF. The rearrangement links TRBV4-1 to TRBJ1-3; no clear D. Trimming took off 4 bases at V and 0 bases at J, with 13 bases between the two ends. Per the germline V gene, CDR1 is MGHRA and CDR2 is YSYEKL. The CDR3 loop spans 16 amino acids.

Here the CDR3 reads CASSVSSASTDTQYF. The CDR3 coding sequence is TGTGCCAGCAGCGTTTCCAGCGCCAGCACAGATACGCAGTATTTT. The V call is TRBV9, the J call TRBJ2-3; D is ambiguous. Trimming took off 2 bases at V and 0 bases at J, with 10 bases between the two ends. The germline gives CDR1 SGDLS, CDR2 YYNGEE. The CDR3 runs to 15 residues.

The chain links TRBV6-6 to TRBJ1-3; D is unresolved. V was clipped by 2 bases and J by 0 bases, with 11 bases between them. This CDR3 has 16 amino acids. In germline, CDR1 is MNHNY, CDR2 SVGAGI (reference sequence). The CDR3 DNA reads TGTGCCAGCAGTTACCGCGGCAGCGACTCTGGAAACACCATATATTTT. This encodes CASSYRGSDSGNTIYF.

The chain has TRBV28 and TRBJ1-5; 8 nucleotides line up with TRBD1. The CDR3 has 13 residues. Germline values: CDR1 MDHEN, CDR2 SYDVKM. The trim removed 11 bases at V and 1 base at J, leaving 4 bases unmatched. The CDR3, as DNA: TGTGCCGTTGGACAGGGCAGCAATCAGCCCCAGCATTTT. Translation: CAVGQGSNQPQHF.

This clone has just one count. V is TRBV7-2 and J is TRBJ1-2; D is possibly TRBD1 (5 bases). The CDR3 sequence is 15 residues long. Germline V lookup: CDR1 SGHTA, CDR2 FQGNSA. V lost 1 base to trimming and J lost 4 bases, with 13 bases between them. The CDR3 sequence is CASSLVEDSAYGYTF. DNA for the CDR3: TGTGCCAGCAGCTTAGTTGAAGACAGCGCCTATGGCTACACCTTC.

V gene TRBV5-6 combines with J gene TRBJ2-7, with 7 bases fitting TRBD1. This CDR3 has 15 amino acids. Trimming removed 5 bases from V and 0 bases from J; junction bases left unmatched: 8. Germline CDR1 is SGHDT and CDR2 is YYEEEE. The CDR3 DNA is TGTGCCAGCAGGTCCACAGGGGTTAACTCCTACGAGCAGTACTTC. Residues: CASRSTGVNSYEQYF.

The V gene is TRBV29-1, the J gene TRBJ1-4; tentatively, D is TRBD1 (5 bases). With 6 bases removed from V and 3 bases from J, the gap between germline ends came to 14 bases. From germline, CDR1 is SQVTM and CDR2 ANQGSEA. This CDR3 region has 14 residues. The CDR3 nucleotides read TGCAGCGTCGCCGGGGCGGGGTCTAATGAAAAACTGTTTTTT. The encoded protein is CSVAGAGSNEKLFF.

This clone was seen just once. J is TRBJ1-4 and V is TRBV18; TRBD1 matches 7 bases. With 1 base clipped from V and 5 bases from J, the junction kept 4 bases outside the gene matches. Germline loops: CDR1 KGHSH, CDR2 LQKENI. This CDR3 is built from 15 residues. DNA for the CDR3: TGTGCCAGCTCACCACAGCCAGGGGGGAATGAAAAACTGTTTTTT. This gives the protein CASSPQPGGNEKLFF.

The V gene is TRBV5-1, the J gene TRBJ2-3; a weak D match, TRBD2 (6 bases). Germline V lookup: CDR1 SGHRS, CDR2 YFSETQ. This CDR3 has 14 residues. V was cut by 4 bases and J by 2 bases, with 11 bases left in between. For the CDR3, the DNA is TGCGCCAGCAGCACCGGGACTTTCACAGATACGCAGTATTTT. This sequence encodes CASSTGTFTDTQYF.

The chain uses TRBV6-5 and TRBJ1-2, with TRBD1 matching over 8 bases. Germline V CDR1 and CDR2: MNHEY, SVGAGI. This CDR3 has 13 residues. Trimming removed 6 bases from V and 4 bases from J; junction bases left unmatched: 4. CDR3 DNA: TGTGCCAGCAGATCAACAGGGGGCTATGGCTACACCTTC. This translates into CASRSTGGYGYTF.

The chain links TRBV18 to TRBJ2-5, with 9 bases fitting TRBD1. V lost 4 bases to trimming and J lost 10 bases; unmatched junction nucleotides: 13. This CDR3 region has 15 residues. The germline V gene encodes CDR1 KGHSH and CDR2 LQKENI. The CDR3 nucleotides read TGTGCCAGCTCACGCCGGGACAGGGTAGCCGGGGACCAGTACTTC. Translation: CASSRRDRVAGDQYF.

CDR3 nucleotides: TGTGCCAGCAGCCAAACTTTTGATAGCTCCTACGAGCAGTACTTC. Encoded protein: CASSQTFDSSYEQYF. The rearrangement uses TRBV3-1 (or the pseudogene TRBV3-2) and TRBJ2-7; D gene ambiguous. Germline V CDR1 and CDR2: LGHDT, YNNKEL (reference sequence). CDR3 length: 15 amino acids. Between the trimmed V and J ends, which lost 2 bases and 0 bases, there was a span of 11 bases.

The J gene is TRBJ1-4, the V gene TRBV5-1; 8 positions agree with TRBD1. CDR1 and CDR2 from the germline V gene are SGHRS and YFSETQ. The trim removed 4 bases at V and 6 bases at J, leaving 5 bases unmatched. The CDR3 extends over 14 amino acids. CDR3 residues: CASSQQGGHEKLFF. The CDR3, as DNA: TGCGCCAGCAGCCAACAGGGGGGTCATGAAAAACTGTTTTTT.

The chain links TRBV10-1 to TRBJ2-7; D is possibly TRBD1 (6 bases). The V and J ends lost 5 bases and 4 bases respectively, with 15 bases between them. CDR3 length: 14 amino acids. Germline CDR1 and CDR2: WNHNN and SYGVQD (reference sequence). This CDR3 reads CASSKQGLEYEQYF. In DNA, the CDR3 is TGCGCCAGCAGTAAACAGGGTTTGGAGTACGAGCAGTACTTC.

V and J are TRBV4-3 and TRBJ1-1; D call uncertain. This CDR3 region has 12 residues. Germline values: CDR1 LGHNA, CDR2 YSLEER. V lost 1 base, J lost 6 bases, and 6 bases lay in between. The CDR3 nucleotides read TGCGCCAGCAGCCAAGGTGAGGCTGAAGCTTTCTTT. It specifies CASSQGEAEAFF.

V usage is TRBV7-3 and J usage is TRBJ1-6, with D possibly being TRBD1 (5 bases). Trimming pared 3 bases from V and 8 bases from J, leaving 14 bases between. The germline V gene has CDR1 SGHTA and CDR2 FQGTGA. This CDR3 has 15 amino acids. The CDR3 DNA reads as TGTGCCAGCAGCTTGCAGGGCGGCTCTTATTCACCCCTCCACTTT. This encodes CASSLQGGSYSPLHF.

CDR3 DNA sequence: TGTGCCAGCAGCCTCCGGACAGGGTTCTACGAGCAGTACTTC. Translating gives CASSLRTGFYEQYF. This chain joins TRBV14 and TRBJ2-7; TRBD1 agrees at 8 bases. V shed 4 bases, J shed 3 bases, and the junction held 5 bases outside the gene matches. There are 14 residues in the CDR3. The germline V gene encodes CDR1 SGHDN and CDR2 FVKESK. The variable domain in full, with the rest retrieved from reference TRBV14 and TRBJ2-7, is EAGVTQFPSHSVIEKGQTVTLRCDPISGHDNLYWYRRVMGKEIKFLLHFVKESKQDESGMPNNRFLAERTGGTYSTLKVQPAELEDSGVYFCASSLRTGFYEQYFGPGTRLTVT.

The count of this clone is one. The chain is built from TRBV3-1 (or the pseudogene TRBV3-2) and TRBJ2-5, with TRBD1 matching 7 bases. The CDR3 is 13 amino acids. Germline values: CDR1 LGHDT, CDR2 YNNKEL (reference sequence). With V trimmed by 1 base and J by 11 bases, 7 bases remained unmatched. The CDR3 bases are TGTGCCAGCAGCCAAGCGGGGACAGAAAATCAGTACTTC. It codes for CASSQAGTENQYF.

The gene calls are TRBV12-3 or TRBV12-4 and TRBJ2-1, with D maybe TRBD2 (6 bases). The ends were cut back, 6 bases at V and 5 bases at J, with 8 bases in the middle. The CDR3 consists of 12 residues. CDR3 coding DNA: TGTGCCAGCAGCTCTAGCGACAATGAGCAGTTCTTC. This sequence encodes CASSSSDNEQFF.

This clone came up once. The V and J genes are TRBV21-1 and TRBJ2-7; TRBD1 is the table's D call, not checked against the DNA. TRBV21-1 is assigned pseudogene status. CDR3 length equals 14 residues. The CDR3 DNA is TGTGCCAGCAGCAAAGAGAGACAGGGGTGTGAGCAGTACTTC. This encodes CASSKERQGCEQYF.

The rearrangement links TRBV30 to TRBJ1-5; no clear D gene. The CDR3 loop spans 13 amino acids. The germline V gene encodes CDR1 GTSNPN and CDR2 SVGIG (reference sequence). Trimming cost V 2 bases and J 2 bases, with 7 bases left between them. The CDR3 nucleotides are TGTGCCTGGAGTAGACGGGGCAATCAGCCCCAGCATTTT. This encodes CAWSRRGNQPQHF.

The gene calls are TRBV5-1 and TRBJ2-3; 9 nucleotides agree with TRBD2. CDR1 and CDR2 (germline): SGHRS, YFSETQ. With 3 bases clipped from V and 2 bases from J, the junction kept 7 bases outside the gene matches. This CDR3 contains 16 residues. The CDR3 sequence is CASSWDERGDTDTQYF. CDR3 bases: TGCGCCAGCAGCTGGGATGAGCGGGGGGACACAGATACGCAGTATTTT. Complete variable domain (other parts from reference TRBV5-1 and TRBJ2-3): KAGVTQTPRYLIKTRGQQVTLSCSPISGHRSVSWYQQTPGQGLQFLFEYFSETQRNKGNFPGRFSGRQFSNSRSEMNVSTLELGDSALYLCASSWDERGDTDTQYFGPGTRLTVL.

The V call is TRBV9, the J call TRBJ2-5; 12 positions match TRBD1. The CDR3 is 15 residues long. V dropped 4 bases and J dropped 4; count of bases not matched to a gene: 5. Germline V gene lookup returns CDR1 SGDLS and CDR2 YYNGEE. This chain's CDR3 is CASSRGTGGIETQYF. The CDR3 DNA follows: TGTGCCAGCAGCAGAGGGACAGGGGGCATAGAGACCCAGTACTTC.

CDR3 coding DNA: TGCGCCAGCAGCAGGGGGACTAGCGCGAATGAGCAGTTCTTC. As protein: CASSRGTSANEQFF. The chain recombines TRBV5-1 with TRBJ2-1; the match to TRBD2 covers 10 bases. CDR3 length: 14 residues. Per the germline V gene, CDR1 is SGHRS and CDR2 is YFSETQ. V lost 4 bases to trimming and J lost 7 bases; unmatched junction nucleotides: 5.

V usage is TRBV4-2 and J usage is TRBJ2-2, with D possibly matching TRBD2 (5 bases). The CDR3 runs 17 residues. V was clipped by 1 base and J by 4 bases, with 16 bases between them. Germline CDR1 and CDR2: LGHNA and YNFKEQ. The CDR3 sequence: CASSQALGLPGTGELFF. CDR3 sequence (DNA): TGTGCCAGCAGCCAAGCCTTAGGACTTCCGGGCACCGGGGAGCTGTTTTTT.

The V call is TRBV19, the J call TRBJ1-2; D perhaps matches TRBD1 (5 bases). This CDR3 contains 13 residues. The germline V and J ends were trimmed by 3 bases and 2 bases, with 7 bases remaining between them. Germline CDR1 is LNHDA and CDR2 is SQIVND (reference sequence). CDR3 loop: CASSIGGNYGYTF. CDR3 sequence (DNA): TGTGCCAGTAGTATCGGGGGAAACTATGGCTACACCTTC.

The CDR3 spells CASSPRVESEKLFF. The CDR3 nucleotides read TGTGCCAGCAGTCCCAGGGTCGAATCGGAAAAACTGTTTTTT. V usage is TRBV27 and J usage is TRBJ1-4; maybe TRBD1 (5 bases). This CDR3 region has 14 residues. Trimming cost V 5 bases and J 8 bases, with 15 bases left between them. Germline V gene sequence: CDR1 MNHEY, CDR2 SMNVEV (reference sequence).

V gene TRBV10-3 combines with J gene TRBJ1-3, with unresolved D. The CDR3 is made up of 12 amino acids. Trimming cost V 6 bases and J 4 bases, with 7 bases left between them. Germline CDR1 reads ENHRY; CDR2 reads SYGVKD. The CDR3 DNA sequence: TGTGCCATCAGGCCAGCGGGAAACACCATATATTTT. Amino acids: CAIRPAGNTIYF.